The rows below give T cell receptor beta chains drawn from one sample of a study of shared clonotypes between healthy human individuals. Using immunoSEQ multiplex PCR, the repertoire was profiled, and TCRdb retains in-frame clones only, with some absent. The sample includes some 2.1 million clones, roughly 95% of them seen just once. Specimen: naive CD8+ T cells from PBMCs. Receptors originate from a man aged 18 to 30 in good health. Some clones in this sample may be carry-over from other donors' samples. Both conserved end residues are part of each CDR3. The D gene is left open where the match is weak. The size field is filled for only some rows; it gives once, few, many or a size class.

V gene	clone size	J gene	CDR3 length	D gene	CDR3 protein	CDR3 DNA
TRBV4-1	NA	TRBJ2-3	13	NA	CASSQDGRDTQYF	TGCGCCAGCAGCCAAGATGGGAGAGATACGCAGTATTTT
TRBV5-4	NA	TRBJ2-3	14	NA	CASTSDRRQDTQYF	TGTGCCAGCACCTCGGACCGTCGCCAAGATACGCAGTATTTT
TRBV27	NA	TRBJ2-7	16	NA	CASSPSTGLLLYEQYF	TGTGCCAGCAGTCCTTCCACGGGGTTGCTTCTTTACGAGCAGTACTTC
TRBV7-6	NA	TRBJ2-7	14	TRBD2	CASSLGRGGYEQYF	TGTGCCAGCAGCTTAGGTCGGGGAGGGTACGAGCAGTACTTC
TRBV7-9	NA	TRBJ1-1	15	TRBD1	CASSSRTGGNTEAFF	TGTGCCAGCAGCTCCAGGACAGGGGGGAACACTGAAGCTTTCTTT
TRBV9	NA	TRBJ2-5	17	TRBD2	CASSVLDWVAGGETQYF	TGTGCCAGCAGCGTACTTGACTGGGTAGCGGGAGGTGAGACCCAGTACTTC
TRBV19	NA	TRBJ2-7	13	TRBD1	CASSPLTGDEQYF	TGTGCCAGTAGCCCATTGACAGGGGACGAGCAGTACTTC
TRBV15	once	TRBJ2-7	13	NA	CATSRGPSYEQYF	TGTGCCACCAGCAGAGGCCCCTCCTACGAGCAGTACTTC
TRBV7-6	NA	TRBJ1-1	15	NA	CASSSDPSWGTEAFF	TGTGCCAGCAGCTCGGACCCCTCCTGGGGCACTGAAGCTTTCTTT
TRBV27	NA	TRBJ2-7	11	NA	CASSLGSEQYF	TGTGCCAGCAGTTTAGGTAGCGAGCAGTACTTC
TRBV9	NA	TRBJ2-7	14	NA	CASSVGGTSSEQYF	TGTGCCAGCAGCGTAGGCGGGACCAGCTCCGAGCAGTACTTC
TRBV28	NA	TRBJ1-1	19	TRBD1	CASSFLLGVRDRGSTEAFF	TGTGCCAGCAGTTTTCTTTTGGGAGTCCGGGACAGGGGATCCACTGAAGCTTTCTTT
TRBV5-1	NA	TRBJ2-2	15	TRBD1	CASRSGTGHTGELFF	TGCGCCAGCAGATCCGGGACAGGGCACACCGGGGAGCTGTTTTTT
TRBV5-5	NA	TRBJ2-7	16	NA	CASRDGDATGAYEQYF	TGTGCCAGCAGGGACGGAGACGCGACAGGAGCCTACGAGCAGTACTTC
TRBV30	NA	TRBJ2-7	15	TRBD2	CAWREWEREFDEQYF	TGTGCCTGGCGTGAATGGGAGCGGGAGTTCGACGAGCAGTACTTC
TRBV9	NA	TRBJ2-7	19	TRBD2	CASSPEGSGRALGSYEQYF	TGTGCCAGCTCTCCCGAGGGTAGCGGGAGGGCCCTGGGCTCCTACGAGCAGTACTTC
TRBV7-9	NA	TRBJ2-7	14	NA	CASSSRTDSYEQYF	TGTGCCAGCAGCTCGAGGACAGACTCCTACGAGCAGTACTTC
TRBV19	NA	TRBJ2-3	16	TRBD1	CASKARQGWSTDTQYF	TGTGCCAGTAAGGCCCGACAGGGTTGGAGCACAGATACGCAGTATTTT
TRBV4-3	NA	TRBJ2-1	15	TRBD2	CASSHTSGTYNEQFF	TGCGCCAGCAGCCATACTAGCGGGACCTACAATGAGCAGTTCTTC
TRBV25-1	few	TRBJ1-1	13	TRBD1	CASSGQGAGGAFF	TGTGCCAGCAGTGGACAGGGGGCAGGGGGAGCTTTCTTT
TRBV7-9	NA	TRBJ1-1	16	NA	CASSLRGGAGDTEAFF	TGTGCCAGCAGCTTAAGGGGGGGCGCCGGGGACACTGAAGCTTTCTTT
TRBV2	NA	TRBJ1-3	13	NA	CAVAGGTGNTIYF	TGTGCCGTGGCTGGGGGAACTGGAAACACCATATATTTT
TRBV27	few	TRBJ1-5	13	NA	CASSLAGNQPQHF	TGTGCCAGCAGTCTTGCGGGCAATCAGCCCCAGCATTTT
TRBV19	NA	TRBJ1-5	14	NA	CASSNRLSNQPQHF	TGTGCCAGTAGCAACAGGCTTTCTAATCAGCCCCAGCATTTT
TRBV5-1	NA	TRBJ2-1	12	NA	CASSYVSYEQFF	TGCGCCAGCAGCTACGTGAGCTATGAGCAGTTCTTC
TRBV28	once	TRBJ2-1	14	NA	CASSLYARAGEQFF	TGTGCCAGCAGTTTATATGCCAGGGCAGGTGAGCAGTTCTTC
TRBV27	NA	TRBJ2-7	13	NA	CASSFLEGYEQYF	TGTGCCAGCAGTTTTCTAGAGGGCTACGAGCAGTACTTC
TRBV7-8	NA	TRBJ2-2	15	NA	CASSLVRGGTGELFF	TGTGCCAGCAGCTTAGTCAGAGGGGGAACCGGGGAGCTGTTTTTT
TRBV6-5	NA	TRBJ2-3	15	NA	CASSYSGNGGDTQYF	TGTGCCAGCAGTTACTCGGGGAATGGGGGAGATACGCAGTATTTT
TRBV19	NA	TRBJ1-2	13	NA	CASRHDGSSGYTF	TGTGCCAGTAGACACGACGGGTCGTCGGGCTACACCTTC
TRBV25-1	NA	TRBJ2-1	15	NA	CASSAKAEPYNEQFF	TGTGCCAGCAGCGCTAAAGCGGAGCCCTACAATGAGCAGTTCTTC
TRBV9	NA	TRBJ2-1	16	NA	CASSVEGGKGGNEQFF	TGTGCCAGCAGCGTAGAAGGCGGGAAAGGCGGCAATGAGCAGTTCTTC
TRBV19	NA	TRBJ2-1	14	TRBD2	CASKAGGPYNEQFF	TGTGCCAGCAAAGCGGGAGGCCCGTACAATGAGCAGTTCTTC
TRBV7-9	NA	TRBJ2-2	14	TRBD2	CASSSSGRVGELFF	TGTGCCAGCAGTTCTAGCGGAAGGGTAGGGGAGCTGTTTTTT
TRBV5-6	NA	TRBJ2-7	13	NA	CASSFEGPYEQYF	TGTGCCAGCAGCTTCGAGGGGCCCTACGAGCAGTACTTC
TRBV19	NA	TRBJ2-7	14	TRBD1	CASSIVTGGDEQYF	TGTGCCAGTAGTATAGTGACAGGGGGCGACGAGCAGTACTTC
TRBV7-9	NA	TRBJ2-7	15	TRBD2	CASSLALADPSEQYF	TGTGCCAGCAGCTTAGCACTAGCGGACCCCTCCGAGCAGTACTTC
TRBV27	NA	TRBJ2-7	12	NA	CASSSGPYEQYF	TGTGCCAGCAGTTCGGGGCCCTACGAGCAGTACTTC
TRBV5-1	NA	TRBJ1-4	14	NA	CASRGDISNEKLFF	TGCGCCAGCAGAGGGGACATCAGTAATGAAAAACTGTTTTTT
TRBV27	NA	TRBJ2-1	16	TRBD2	CASSPARSGSYNEQFF	TGTGCCAGCAGTCCCGCCCGTAGCGGGAGTTACAATGAGCAGTTCTTC
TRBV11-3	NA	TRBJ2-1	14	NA	CASSLGPGYNEQFF	TGTGCCAGCAGCTTAGGGCCTGGGTACAATGAGCAGTTCTTC
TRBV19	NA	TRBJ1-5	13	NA	CASRPGGAQPQHF	TGTGCCAGTAGGCCAGGAGGGGCTCAGCCCCAGCATTTT
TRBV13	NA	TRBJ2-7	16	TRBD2	CASSQGLAGVGSEQYF	TGTGCCAGCAGCCAGGGACTAGCGGGAGTAGGTAGCGAGCAGTACTTC
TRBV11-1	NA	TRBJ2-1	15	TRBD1	CASSFGQGARNEQFF	TGTGCCAGCAGCTTCGGACAGGGGGCCCGGAATGAGCAGTTCTTC
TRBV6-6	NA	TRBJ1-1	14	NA	CASSYRGGGTEAFF	TGTGCCAGCAGTTACCGTGGGGGTGGCACTGAAGCTTTCTTT
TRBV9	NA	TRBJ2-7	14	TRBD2	CASSSRGSPYEQYF	TGTGCCAGCAGCTCCCGCGGGAGTCCCTACGAGCAGTACTTC
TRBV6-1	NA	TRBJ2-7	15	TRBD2	CASSLLAGGTYEQYF	TGTGCCAGCAGCCTACTAGCGGGAGGCACCTACGAGCAGTACTTC
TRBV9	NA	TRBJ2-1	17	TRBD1	CASSATSLTGPNNEQFF	TGTGCCAGCAGCGCAACTTCACTGACAGGGCCCAACAATGAGCAGTTCTTC
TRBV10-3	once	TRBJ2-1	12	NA	CAILGGGNEQFF	TGTGCCATCTTAGGTGGGGGCAATGAGCAGTTCTTC
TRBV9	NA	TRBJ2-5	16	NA	CASSVGGLTFLGTQYF	TGTGCCAGCAGCGTAGGCGGACTGACATTTTTGGGGACCCAGTACTTC
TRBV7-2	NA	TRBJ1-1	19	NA	CASSRDPKVSLDMNTEAFF	TGTGCCAGCAGCCGGGACCCGAAGGTATCACTCGACATGAACACTGAAGCTTTCTTT
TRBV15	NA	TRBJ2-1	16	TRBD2	CATSRPAGVAYNEQFF	TGTGCCACCAGCAGACCTGCGGGAGTTGCCTACAATGAGCAGTTCTTC
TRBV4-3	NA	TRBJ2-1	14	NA	CASSQEGSYNEQFF	TGCGCCAGCAGCCAAGAGGGTAGCTACAATGAGCAGTTCTTC